Listed here are 6 T cell receptor beta chains from one sample, sequenced in a study of blood T cell repertoires in COVID-19. Assay: immunoSEQ multiplex PCR; the TCRdb copy retains only in-frame clones and omits some. The sample lists roughly 350,000 clones; 88% were seen once. Sequenced material: peripheral blood. These receptors all stem from a woman in her 70s with COVID-19, enrolled during active disease.

In DNA, the CDR3 is TGTGCCAGCAGTTTATCCCTAGCGGGAGTGGGGGAGACCCAGTACTTC. Translated: CASSLSLAGVGETQYF. This chain connects TRBV27 to TRBJ2-5, with 10 bases that match TRBD2. CDR3 length equals 16 residues. Germline CDR1 MNHEY, CDR2 SMNVEV (reference sequence). J lost 5 bases, V lost 0 bases, and 6 bases had no gene match.

This clone came up a few times. The V call is TRBV4-1, the J call TRBJ1-6; D not resolved. CDR1 is MGHRA, CDR2 YSYEKL, per germline. The CDR3 has 15 residues. The V and J ends lost 0 bases and 7 bases respectively, with 10 bases between them. DNA for the CDR3: TGCGCCAGCAGCCAAGAAGGACTGCCAAATTCACCCCTCCACTTT. Its protein product is CASSQEGLPNSPLHF.

The genes are TRBV15 and TRBJ2-3; 9 bases are shared with TRBD2. The CDR3 length is 15 residues. The V gene's germline CDR1 is LNHNV and CDR2 YYDKDF (reference sequence). With 7 bases clipped from V and 1 base from J, the junction kept 6 bases outside the gene matches. CDR3 in amino acids: CATMKRTSGTDTQYF. As DNA, the CDR3 is TGTGCCACCATGAAGCGGACTAGCGGCACAGATACGCAGTATTTT.

The rearrangement links TRBV29-1 to TRBJ2-5; 7 bases map to TRBD2. The CDR3 extends over 13 amino acids. Germline assignment: CDR1 SQVTM and CDR2 ANQGSEA. V was clipped by 4 bases and J by 9 bases; unmatched bases: 11. CDR3 sequence (DNA): TGCAGCGTTGGGGAACCGGGAGGCGGGGCCCAGTACTTC. Translated, it gives CSVGEPGGGAQYF.

The chain joins TRBV2 to TRBJ2-6, with 11 bases matching TRBD1. Germline assignment: CDR1 SNHLY and CDR2 FYNNEI. Trimming took 6 bases from V and 0 from J; bases not matched to a gene: 4. CDR3 length: 17 residues. CDR3 loop: CASSPGTGGSGANVLTF. The CDR3 DNA sequence: TGTGCCAGCAGCCCCGGGACAGGGGGCTCTGGGGCCAACGTCCTGACTTTC. Looking up the rest from reference TRBV2 and TRBJ2-6 gives the full variable domain: EPEVTQTPSHQVTQMGQEVILRCVPISNHLYFYWYRQILGQKVEFLVSFYNNEISEKSEIFDDQFSVERPDGSNFTLKIRSTKLEDSAMYFCASSPGTGGSGANVLTFGAGSRLTVL.

This sequence joins TRBV4-1 and TRBJ1-1; TRBD1 matches 8 bases. The CDR3 has 14 amino acids. Germline trimming cut 0 bases from V and 9 bases from J; bases unmatched to any gene: 6. Germline V gene data show CDR1 as MGHRA and CDR2 as YSYEKL. The DNA of the CDR3 is TGCGCCAGCAGCCAAGATCAGGGGACAGGCCAAGCTTTCTTT. This translates into CASSQDQGTGQAFF.